This entry lists 18 T cell receptor beta chains sequenced from one sample in a study of CD8 T cells in ankylosing spondylitis. MiXCR, applied by TCRdb to the 5' RACE reads, yields one record per CDR3 protein. The sample has approximately 250,000 distinct CDR3 sequences; over 9.5% are singletons. The sequenced sample consisted of blood, either unsorted or a sorted T cell fraction (not recorded which). Every receptor here comes from a male donor with ankylosing spondylitis or in good health (not recorded which).

This clonotype was picked up many times. The genes are TRBV2 and TRBJ2-3; TRBD2 agrees at 12 bases. The junction had 5 bases not matched to a gene; V was cut back by 6 bases and J by 4 bases. Germline V gene sequence: CDR1 SNHLY, CDR2 FYNNEI. This CDR3 has 15 residues. The CDR3 region is CASRFGTSGSDTQYF. DNA of the CDR3: TGTGCCAGCAGGTTCGGGACTAGCGGGTCAGATACGCAGTATTTT.

This clonotype has a count of ten or more. The J gene is TRBJ1-1, the V gene TRBV5-6; no reliable D call. The CDR3 is 11 amino acids. Germline CDR1 is SGHDT and CDR2 is YYEEEE. Trimming cost V 2 bases and J 6 bases, with 5 bases left between them. In DNA form, the CDR3 reads TGTGCCAGCAGCTTTGATTCTGAAGCTTTCTTT. It encodes CASSFDSEAFF.

This clonotype was counted at least ten times. In nucleotides, the CDR3 is TGTGCCAGCAGTGAAGGGACAGGCAGAGGGGGCGGCTACACCTTC. It encodes CASSEGTGRGGGYTF. The chain couples TRBV6-1 to TRBJ1-2, with 7 bases aligning to TRBD1. V shed 1 base and J 8 bases; nucleotides not matched to a gene: 10. CDR1 is MNHNS, CDR2 SASEGT, per germline. The CDR3 is 15 residues long.

This chain joins TRBV7-8 and TRBJ2-7; maybe TRBD1 (6 bases). V dropped 1 base and J dropped 5 bases, with 12 bases sitting between them. The germline CDR1 and CDR2 sequences are SGHVS and FQNEAQ. The CDR3 sequence is 14 residues long. CDR3 region: CASSLDRVGDEQYF. The CDR3 DNA is TGTGCCAGCAGCTTAGACAGGGTGGGTGACGAGCAGTACTTC.

This clonotype was observed at least ten times. This chain connects TRBV18 to TRBJ1-1; a possible D gene is TRBD1 (6 bases). The germline gives CDR1 KGHSH, CDR2 LQKENI. The CDR3 loop spans 12 amino acids. V was clipped by 0 bases and J by 11 bases, with 10 bases between them. CDR3 loop: CASSPPQGRAFF. DNA for the CDR3: TGTGCCAGCTCACCACCACAGGGTCGGGCTTTCTTT.

This clonotype was found many times. V and J are TRBV3-1 and TRBJ2-1; 12 positions agree with TRBD2. Germline V gene sequence: CDR1 LGHDT, CDR2 YNNKEL (reference sequence). This CDR3 comprises 16 residues. V gave up 4 bases and J gave up 9 bases; unmatched junction bases: 10. The CDR3 spells CASSPQLAGGPGEQFF. The DNA for the CDR3 is TGTGCCAGCAGCCCGCAGCTAGCGGGGGGGCCTGGTGAGCAGTTCTTC.

This clonotype was counted ten times or more. The chain recombines TRBV4-1 with TRBJ2-7; 8 bases fit TRBD1. CDR1 is MGHRA and CDR2 is YSYEKL in the germline V gene. This CDR3 region has 15 residues. The ends lost 3 bases at V and 2 bases at J; junction bases unmatched: 6. CDR3 region: CASSQGRQGPYEQYF. The CDR3 bases are TGCGCCAGCAGCCAGGGACGACAGGGGCCCTACGAGCAGTACTTC.

There are many counts of this clonotype. The junction does not match germline at one end; this may be a read error. The rearrangement links TRBV6-1 to TRBJ2-7; 7 bases map to TRBD1. This CDR3 has 14 amino acids. Germline V lookup: CDR1 MNHNS, CDR2 SASEGT. The CDR3 sequence is CASTEWTGLGEQYF. As DNA, the CDR3 is TGTGCCAGCACTGAATGGACAGGCCTGGGCGAGCAGTACTTC.

This clonotype was recorded many times. V is TRBV7-2 and J is TRBJ2-7, with 10 positions matching TRBD2. The CDR3 runs to 16 residues. J gave up 5 bases and V 7 bases, and 14 bases lay outside the gene matches. Germline V gives CDR1 SGHTA, CDR2 FQGNSA. For the CDR3, the DNA is TGTGCCAGCAATCTAGACCCTGGGCTAGCGGGAGACGAGCAGTACTTC. Protein sequence: CASNLDPGLAGDEQYF. The full variable domain, completed using reference TRBV7-2 and TRBJ2-7, is GAGVSQSPSNKVTEKGKDVELRCDPISGHTALYWYRQSLGQGLEFLIYFQGNSAPDKSGLPSDRFSAERTGGSVSTLTIQRTQQEDSAVYLCASNLDPGLAGDEQYFGPGTRLTVT.

This chain uses TRBV2 with TRBJ2-7, with D possibly matching TRBD2 (6 bases). CDR1 SNHLY and CDR2 FYNNEI come from the germline V gene. This CDR3 comprises 12 residues. V shed 5 bases and J shed 8 bases, with 13 bases lying between them. DNA for the CDR3: TGTGCCAGCAGTTATGGAGGGGAGCAGCAGTACTTC. This gives the protein CASSYGGEQQYF. Full variable domain (rest looked up from reference TRBV2 and TRBJ2-7): EPEVTQTPSHQVTQMGQEVILRCVPISNHLYFYWYRQILGQKVEFLVSFYNNEISEKSEIFDDQFSVERPDGSNFTLKIRSTKLEDSAMYFCASSYGGEQQYFGPGTRLTVT.

This clonotype was picked up a small number of times. The chain recombines TRBV7-2 with TRBJ2-3; TRBD2 might be the D (7 bases). The germline V and J ends were trimmed by 5 bases and 2 bases, with 17 bases remaining between them. This CDR3 spans 16 amino acids. Germline CDR1 SGHTA, CDR2 FQGNSA. The CDR3 sequence: CASSPWGRENTDTQYF. CDR3 coding DNA: TGTGCCAGCAGCCCCTGGGGGCGGGAGAACACAGATACGCAGTATTTT.

This clonotype was seen ten or more times. The V call is TRBV2, the J call TRBJ1-2; perhaps TRBD1 as D (5 bases). This CDR3 contains 13 residues. Germline lookup yields CDR1 SNHLY and CDR2 FYNNEI. The V and J ends lost 6 bases and 6 bases respectively, with 14 bases between them. The CDR3 bases are TGTGCCAGCAGCTGGAACGGGGACGATGGCTACACCTTC. Its translation is CASSWNGDDGYTF.

The chain recombines TRBV12-3 or TRBV12-4 with TRBJ2-5, with 12 bases aligning to TRBD2. The CDR3 is made up of 16 amino acids. The J segment lost 1 base and the V segment lost 6 bases, leaving 6 bases of the junction unmatched. CDR3 sequence (DNA): TGTGCCAGCAGCCCTCGGACTAGCGGGACCCAAGAGACCCAGTACTTC. It codes for CASSPRTSGTQETQYF.

The chain links TRBV14 to TRBJ2-1; TRBD2 might be the D (6 bases). The germline V and J ends were trimmed by 4 bases and 4 bases, with 14 bases remaining between them. Germline V gives CDR1 SGHDN, CDR2 FVKESK. The CDR3 runs 15 residues. The CDR3 spells CASSPRGAGYNEQFF. The CDR3 bases are TGTGCCAGCAGCCCCCGCGGGGCGGGATACAATGAGCAGTTCTTC.

This clonotype was seen a handful of times. This chain links TRBV11-2 with TRBJ2-1; the D gene is possibly TRBD1 (5 bases). CDR1 is SGHAT, CDR2 FQNNGV, per germline. The V gene lost 8 bases and the J gene lost 3 bases, with 11 bases spanning the gap. The length of the CDR3 is 13 residues. The CDR3 is CASAPDSYNEQFF. In DNA form, the CDR3 reads TGTGCCAGCGCACCCGACAGCTACAATGAGCAGTTCTTC.

This clonotype has just a few counts. This rearrangement joins TRBV27 to TRBJ1-4; no clear D gene. Germline V CDR1 and CDR2: MNHEY, SMNVEV (reference sequence). This CDR3 region has 14 residues. With 8 bases removed from V and 8 bases from J, the gap between germline ends came to 18 bases. The CDR3 sequence is CASGRGVRGEKLFF. Written as DNA, the CDR3 is TGTGCCAGCGGTCGCGGGGTGAGAGGGGAAAAACTGTTTTTT.

At least ten counts were recorded for this clonotype. The chain employs TRBV4-1 and TRBJ1-1, with D tentatively TRBD1 (6 bases). CDR1 and CDR2 from the germline V gene are MGHRA and YSYEKL. The length of the CDR3 is 14 residues. V was pared by 6 bases and J by 2 bases, with 13 bases between. The CDR3 region is CASRAEGDNTEAFF. For the CDR3, the DNA is TGCGCCAGCAGGGCCGAGGGGGATAACACTGAAGCTTTCTTT.

This clonotype was seen more than once but under ten times. The chain's CDR3 is CASNLQGADTQYF. The DNA for the CDR3 is TGTGCCAGCAACTTACAGGGGGCAGATACGCAGTATTTT. The chain has TRBV2 and TRBJ2-3, with TRBD1 identical over 8 bases. This CDR3 is 13 amino acids long. V lost 7 bases, J lost 4 bases, and 4 bases stayed unmatched. Germline values: CDR1 SNHLY, CDR2 FYNNEI.